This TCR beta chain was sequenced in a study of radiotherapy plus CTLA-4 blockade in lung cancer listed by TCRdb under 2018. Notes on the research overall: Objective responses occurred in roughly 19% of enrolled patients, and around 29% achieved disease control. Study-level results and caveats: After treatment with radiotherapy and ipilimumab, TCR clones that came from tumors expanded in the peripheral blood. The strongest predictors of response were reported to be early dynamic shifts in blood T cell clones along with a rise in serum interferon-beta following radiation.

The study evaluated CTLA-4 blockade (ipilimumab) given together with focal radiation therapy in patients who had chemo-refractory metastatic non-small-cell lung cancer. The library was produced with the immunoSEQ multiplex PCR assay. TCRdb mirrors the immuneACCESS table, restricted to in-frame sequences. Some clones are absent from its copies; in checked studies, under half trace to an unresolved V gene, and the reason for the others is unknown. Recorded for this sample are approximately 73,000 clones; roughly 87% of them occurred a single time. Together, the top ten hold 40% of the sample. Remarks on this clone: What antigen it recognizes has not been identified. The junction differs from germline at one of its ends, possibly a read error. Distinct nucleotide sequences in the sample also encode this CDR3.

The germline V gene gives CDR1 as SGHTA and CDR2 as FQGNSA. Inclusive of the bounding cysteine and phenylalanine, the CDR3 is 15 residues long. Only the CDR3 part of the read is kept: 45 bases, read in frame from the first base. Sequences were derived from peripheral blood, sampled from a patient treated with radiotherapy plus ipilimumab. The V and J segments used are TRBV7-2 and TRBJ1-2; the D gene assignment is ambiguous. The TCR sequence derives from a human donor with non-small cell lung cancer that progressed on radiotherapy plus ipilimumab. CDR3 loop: CASSLAGGSNYGYTF. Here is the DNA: TGTGCCAGCAGCCTAGCAGGTGGCAGTAACTATGGCTACACCTTC.